Shown below are 18 T cell receptor beta chains from a single sample sequenced in a study of T cell responses to AZD1222 COVID-19 vaccine. The table came from immunoSEQ multiplex PCR; TCRdb's copy has only in-frame clones and leaves some out. The table has some 130,000 clones, 80% to 90% seen once. The sample was peripheral blood, taken on day 0 of AZD1222 vaccination. The origin of the receptors is an adult in good health.

The chain employs TRBV11-3 and TRBJ2-7, with 7 bases aligning to TRBD2. Trimming cost V 3 bases and J 6 bases; bases outside gene matches: 5. Germline CDR1 and CDR2: SGHNT and YENEEA. The CDR3 is made up of 13 amino acids. This CDR3 is CASSFARLAEQYF. Here the CDR3 DNA reads TGTGCCAGCAGCTTCGCCCGACTAGCCGAGCAGTACTTC.

The chain carries TRBV6-1 and TRBJ2-7; perhaps TRBD1 as D (7 bases). Trimming removed 3 bases at V and 3 bases at J, with 12 bases between. CDR1 and CDR2 (germline): MNHNS, SASEGT. The CDR3 sequence is 14 residues long. The chain's CDR3 is CASSERQGGYEQYF. CDR3 DNA sequence: TGTGCCAGCAGTGAGAGACAGGGAGGCTACGAGCAGTACTTC.

The chain joins TRBV27 to TRBJ2-1, with D perhaps matching TRBD1 or TRBD2 (7 bases each). Trimming pared 5 bases from V and 6 bases from J, leaving 14 bases between. CDR3 length equals 14 residues. CDR1 and CDR2 (germline): MNHEY, SMNVEV (reference sequence). CDR3 DNA: TGTGCCAGCAGTAGCAGGGGGGAGGGCAATGAGCAGTTCTTC. It translates to CASSSRGEGNEQFF.

V usage is TRBV7-2 and J usage is TRBJ1-3; D is ambiguous. The CDR3 consists of 14 residues. The germline gives CDR1 SGHTA, CDR2 FQGNSA. V was trimmed by 4 bases and J by 1 base, leaving 8 bases between them. The CDR3: CASSSPGSGNTIYF. DNA of the CDR3: TGTGCCAGCAGCTCACCTGGGTCTGGAAACACCATATATTTT.

This chain joins TRBV7-9 and TRBJ2-1, with D possibly TRBD1 on 5 matching bases. The germline gives CDR1 SEHNR, CDR2 FQNEAQ (reference sequence). V lost 4 bases and J 5 bases, leaving 6 bases between the germline ends. The CDR3 contains 12 residues. CDR3 loop: CASSSDNNEQFF. The CDR3 DNA reads as TGTGCCAGCAGCTCGGACAACAATGAGCAGTTCTTC. Based on the CDR3 plus reference TRBV7-9 and TRBJ2-1, the full variable domain is DTGVSQNPRHKITKRGQNVTFRCDPISEHNRLYWYRQTLGQGPEFLTYFQNEAQLEKSRLLSDRFSAERPKGSFSTLEIQRTEQGDSAMYLCASSSDNNEQFFGPGTRLTVL.

The chain carries TRBV14 and TRBJ1-3, with D possibly being TRBD1 (6 bases). CDR1 and CDR2 from the germline V gene are SGHDN and FVKESK. V dropped 4 bases and J dropped 2 bases, with 12 bases sitting between them. CDR3 length: 15 amino acids. CDR3 nucleotide sequence: TGTGCCAGCAGCCGGAGGGGGGGGACTGGAAACACCATATATTTT. Residues: CASSRRGGTGNTIYF.

This clone is a singleton in its sample. The rearrangement joins TRBV6-4 to TRBJ2-3; D is ambiguous. Trimming removed 9 bases from V and 2 bases from J, with 6 bases in between. CDR3 length equals 11 residues. Germline-derived CDR1 and CDR2 are MRHNA and SNTAGT. CDR3 protein: CARGFTDTQYF. The CDR3 coding sequence is TGTGCCAGGGGATTCACAGATACGCAGTATTTT.

The rearrangement links TRBV4-1 to TRBJ1-2; 9 bases fit TRBD1. V shed 5 bases, J shed 7 bases, and the junction held 8 bases outside the gene matches. This CDR3 comprises 14 residues. Germline V gene lookup returns CDR1 MGHRA and CDR2 YSYEKL. In DNA, the CDR3 is TGCGCCAGCAGCGGGCCGGGACAGGGTCGTGGCTACACCTTC. Its protein product is CASSGPGQGRGYTF.

The V call is TRBV6-2 or TRBV6-3, the J call TRBJ1-5; D may be TRBD1 (6 bases). The CDR3 covers 16 residues. Trimming removed 2 bases from V and 5 bases from J, with 16 bases in between. CDR1 MNHEY and CDR2 SVGEGT come from the germline V gene. This CDR3 reads CASSYGTHPEDQPQHF. For the CDR3, the DNA is TGTGCCAGCAGTTACGGGACACATCCCGAGGATCAGCCCCAGCATTTT.

This chain uses TRBV5-4 with TRBJ2-5; D call uncertain. The CDR3 has 16 amino acids. V lost 1 base, J lost 2 bases, and 15 bases lay in between. Germline V lookup: CDR1 SGHNT, CDR2 YYREEE (reference sequence). This CDR3 is CASSLKTVAEQETQYF. CDR3 coding DNA: TGTGCCAGCAGCTTGAAAACCGTAGCAGAACAAGAGACCCAGTACTTC. The full variable domain, with the rest looked up from reference TRBV5-4 and TRBJ2-5, is ETGVTQSPTHLIKTRGQQVTLRCSSQSGHNTVSWYQQALGQGPQFIFQYYREEENGRGNFPPRFSGLQFPNYSSELNVNALELDDSALYLCASSLKTVAEQETQYFGPGTRLLVL.

The rearrangement joins TRBV5-1 to TRBJ1-1, with D unresolved. V shed 2 bases and J shed 7 bases, with 12 bases lying between them. CDR3 length equals 13 residues. Germline V gene sequence: CDR1 SGHRS, CDR2 YFSETQ. CDR3 coding DNA: TGCGCCAGCAGCTTTAACAGTGGTATTGAAGCTTTCTTT. Translation gives CASSFNSGIEAFF.

J is TRBJ2-2 and V is TRBV3-1 (or the pseudogene TRBV3-2); D assignment may be TRBD1 or TRBD2 (5 bases each). The CDR3 contains 13 residues. The germline V gene encodes CDR1 LGHDT and CDR2 YNNKEL (reference sequence). V lost 2 bases to trimming and J lost 6 bases, with 7 bases between them. CDR3 in amino acids: CASSQLGAGELFF. The CDR3 DNA reads TGTGCCAGCAGCCAATTGGGGGCCGGGGAGCTGTTTTTT.

The chain is built from TRBV6-1 and TRBJ1-1; 7 bases match TRBD1. With V trimmed by 0 bases and J by 3 bases, 4 bases remained unmatched. The CDR3 spans 15 residues. Germline V gene lookup returns CDR1 MNHNS and CDR2 SASEGT. CDR3 loop: CASSEAPGGDTEAFF. CDR3 DNA: TGTGCCAGCAGTGAAGCACCAGGGGGAGACACTGAAGCTTTCTTT.

The V gene is TRBV5-1, the J gene TRBJ1-1; 9 bases are a match to TRBD1. The CDR3 is 14 residues long. V trimming: 4 bases; J trimming: 5 bases; junction bases outside the gene matches: 6. Germline V CDR1 and CDR2: SGHRS, YFSETQ. CDR3 residues: CASSGGQGRTEAFF. The CDR3 nucleotides are TGCGCCAGCAGCGGGGGACAGGGAAGAACTGAAGCTTTCTTT.

The chain has TRBV24-1 and TRBJ2-5; TRBD1 is a possible D gene (6 bases). Germline loops: CDR1 KGHDR, CDR2 SFDVKD. V lost 3 bases to trimming and J lost 2 bases, with 18 bases between them. The CDR3 contains 17 residues. CDR3 nucleotide sequence: TGTGCCACCAGTGATGGGGGCAGGTGGGGCCGTCAAGAGACCCAGTACTTC. This codes for CATSDGGRWGRQETQYF.

This chain uses TRBV5-4 with TRBJ1-2, with TRBD1 as a possible D gene (5 bases). This CDR3 has 16 amino acids. V was cut by 0 bases and J by 4 bases, with 16 bases left in between. Germline V gene data show CDR1 as SGHNT and CDR2 as YYREEE (reference sequence). The CDR3 DNA is TGTGCCAGCAGCTTGGGCGGGGCAGGTGCCTCCTATGGCTACACCTTC. Residues: CASSLGGAGASYGYTF.

The chain recombines TRBV6-5 with TRBJ1-1; D is unresolved. This CDR3 contains 14 residues. V was clipped by 0 bases and J by 4 bases, with 9 bases between them. Germline loops: CDR1 MNHEY, CDR2 SVGAGI. The CDR3 sequence: CASSYSTSGTEAFF. For the CDR3, the DNA is TGTGCCAGCAGTTACTCGACGTCGGGCACTGAAGCTTTCTTT.

The chain employs TRBV9 and TRBJ2-2; D is perhaps TRBD2 (5 bases). Looked up from germline, CDR1 is SGDLS and CDR2 is YYNGEE. The CDR3 consists of 14 residues. V was shortened by 6 bases and J by 6 bases, with 15 bases between the two germline ends. The CDR3 DNA is TGTGCCAGCACCAGCGAGAGGGCGGCCGGGGAGCTGTTTTTT. Translating gives CASTSERAAGELFF.